The rows below give T cell receptor beta chains drawn from one sample of a study of response to subunit inactivated influenza vaccine. In TCRdb, the RT-PCR reads were re-called with MiXCR into one record per CDR3 protein. The sample yields some 160,000 distinct CDR3 sequences, around 9.9% seen once. The sample was non-naive T cells sorted from PBMCs, taken more than 35 days after vaccination. The source is a man aged 45 to 65 who received an inactivated influenza vaccine. The CDR3 runs from the conserved cysteine through the conserved F or W. D genes are given only for firm matches. Rows give clone size only sometimes, using once, few, many, or a class for an expanded clone.

size: many; D: TRBD1; V: TRBV5-1; J: TRBJ2-7; DNA: TGCGCCAGCAGCGTGGAACCGGGACAGGGCCTCTACGAGCAGTACTTC; CDR3: CASSVEPGQGLYEQYF
size: few; D: NA; V: TRBV7-2; J: TRBJ1-5; DNA: TGTGCCAGCAGCTTAGCTCCTACTGGGAATCAGCCCCAGCATTTT; CDR3: CASSLAPTGNQPQHF
size: NA; D: TRBD1; V: TRBV20-1; J: TRBJ1-1; DNA: TGCAGTGCTAGATCACTGGGACAGACCATTGAAGAAGCTTTCTTT; CDR3: CSARSLGQTIEEAFF
size: NA; D: NA; V: TRBV20-1; J: TRBJ2-5; DNA: TGCAGTGCAATCCCCGTATGGGGCGAGACCCAGTACTTC; CDR3: CSAIPVWGETQYF
size: many; D: NA; V: TRBV4-1; J: TRBJ1-5; DNA: TGCGCCAGCAGCCAGGACCGGGCCCTCGGCTATCAGCCCCAGCATTTT; CDR3: CASSQDRALGYQPQHF
size: many; D: TRBD1; V: TRBV4-3; J: TRBJ2-7; DNA: TGCGCCAGCAGCCAAGGGACGGGGACAGGTTACGAGCAGTACTTC; CDR3: CASSQGTGTGYEQYF
size: few; D: NA; V: TRBV20-1; J: TRBJ1-5; DNA: TGCAGTGCTAGAGATTTTGCCAGGGGCGACAATCAGCCCCAGCATTTT; CDR3: CSARDFARGDNQPQHF
size: NA; D: NA; V: TRBV6-2/TRBV6-3; J: TRBJ2-7; DNA: TGTGCCAGCAGCGAACAGGGAACATCCTACGAGCAGTACTTC; CDR3: CASSEQGTSYEQYF
size: few; D: TRBD2; V: TRBV7-6; J: TRBJ2-1; DNA: TGTGCCAGCAGCCCAAAGACTAGCGGGAGGCCCTCCTACAATGAGCAGTTCTTC; CDR3: CASSPKTSGRPSYNEQFF
size: many; D: NA; V: TRBV5-6; J: TRBJ2-7; DNA: TGTGCCAGCAGCCGTCTGAACAGGCTGGGGGCCTACGAGCAGTACTTC; CDR3: CASSRLNRLGAYEQYF
size: many; D: TRBD1; V: TRBV12-3/TRBV12-4; J: TRBJ1-5; DNA: TGTGCCAGCAGCTCTGGGACAGGGGTTCAGCCCCAGCATTTT; CDR3: CASSSGTGVQPQHF
size: many; D: TRBD2; V: TRBV7-8; J: TRBJ2-3; DNA: TGTGCCAGCAGCCTAACAACTAGCGGGAGTTTCCCAGATACGCAGTATTTT; CDR3: CASSLTTSGSFPDTQYF
size: many; D: TRBD2; V: TRBV4-1; J: TRBJ2-3; DNA: TGCGCCAGCAGCCAAGGGACTAGCGGGGGGGCAACAGATACGCAGTATTTT; CDR3: CASSQGTSGGATDTQYF